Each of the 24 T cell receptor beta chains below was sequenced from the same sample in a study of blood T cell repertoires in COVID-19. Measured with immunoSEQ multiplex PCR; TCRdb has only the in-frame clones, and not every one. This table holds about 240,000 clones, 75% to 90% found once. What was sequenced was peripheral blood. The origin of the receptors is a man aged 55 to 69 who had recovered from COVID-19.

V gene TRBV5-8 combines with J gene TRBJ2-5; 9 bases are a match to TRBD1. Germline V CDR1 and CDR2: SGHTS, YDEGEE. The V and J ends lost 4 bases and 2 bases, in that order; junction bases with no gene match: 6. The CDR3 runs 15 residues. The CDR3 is CASSRGTGRQETQYF. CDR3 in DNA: TGTGCCAGCAGCCGAGGGACAGGGAGGCAAGAGACCCAGTACTTC.

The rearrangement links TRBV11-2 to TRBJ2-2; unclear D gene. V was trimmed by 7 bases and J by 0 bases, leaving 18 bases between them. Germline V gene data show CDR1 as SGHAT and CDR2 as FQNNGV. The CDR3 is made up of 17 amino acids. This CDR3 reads CASNPVRKKTNTGELFF. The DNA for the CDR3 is TGTGCCAGCAACCCGGTCCGAAAAAAAACGAACACCGGGGAGCTGTTTTTT.

DNA of the CDR3: TGCGCCAGCGGACAGTACACCGGGGAGCTGTTTTTT. Translated, it gives CASGQYTGELFF. This rearrangement joins TRBV5-1 to TRBJ2-2, with D possibly being TRBD1 (6 bases). The CDR3 runs to 12 residues. The ends were cut back, 7 bases at V and 3 bases at J, with 7 bases in the middle. Germline values: CDR1 SGHRS, CDR2 YFSETQ.

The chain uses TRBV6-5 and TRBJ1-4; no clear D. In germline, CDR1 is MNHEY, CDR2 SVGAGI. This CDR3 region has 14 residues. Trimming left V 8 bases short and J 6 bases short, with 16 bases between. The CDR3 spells CASCHPGEDEKLFF. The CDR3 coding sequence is TGTGCCAGCTGCCATCCCGGGGAGGATGAAAAACTGTTTTTT.

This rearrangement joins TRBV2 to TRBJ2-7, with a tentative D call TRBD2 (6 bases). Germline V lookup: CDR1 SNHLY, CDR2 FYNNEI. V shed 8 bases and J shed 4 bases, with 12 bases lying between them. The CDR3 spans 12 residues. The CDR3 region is CASGSGGYEQYF. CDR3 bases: TGTGCCAGCGGTTCTGGGGGGTACGAGCAGTACTTC. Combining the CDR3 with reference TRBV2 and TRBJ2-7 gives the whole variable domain EPEVTQTPSHQVTQMGQEVILRCVPISNHLYFYWYRQILGQKVEFLVSFYNNEISEKSEIFDDQFSVERPDGSNFTLKIRSTKLEDSAMYFCASGSGGYEQYFGPGTRLTVT.

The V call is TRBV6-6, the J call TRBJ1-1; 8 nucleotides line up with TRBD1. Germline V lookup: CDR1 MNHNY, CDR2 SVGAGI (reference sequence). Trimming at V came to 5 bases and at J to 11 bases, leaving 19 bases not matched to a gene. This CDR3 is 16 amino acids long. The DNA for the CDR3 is TGTGCCAGCAGTCTTTACGGGGTTTCGGGACAGGAGTACGCTTTCTTT. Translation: CASSLYGVSGQEYAFF.

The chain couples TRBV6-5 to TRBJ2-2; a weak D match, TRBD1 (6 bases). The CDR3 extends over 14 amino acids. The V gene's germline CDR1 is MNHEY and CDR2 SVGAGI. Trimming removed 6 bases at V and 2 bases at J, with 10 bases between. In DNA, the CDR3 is TGTGCCAGCAGCAGGGGCCCTAACACCGGGGAGCTGTTTTTT. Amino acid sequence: CASSRGPNTGELFF.

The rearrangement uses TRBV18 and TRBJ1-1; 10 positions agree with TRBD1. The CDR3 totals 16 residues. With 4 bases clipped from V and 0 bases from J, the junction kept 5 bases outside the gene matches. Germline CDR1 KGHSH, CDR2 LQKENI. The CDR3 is CASSQDRGLMNTEAFF. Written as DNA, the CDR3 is TGTGCCAGCTCACAAGACAGGGGGCTCATGAACACTGAAGCTTTCTTT.

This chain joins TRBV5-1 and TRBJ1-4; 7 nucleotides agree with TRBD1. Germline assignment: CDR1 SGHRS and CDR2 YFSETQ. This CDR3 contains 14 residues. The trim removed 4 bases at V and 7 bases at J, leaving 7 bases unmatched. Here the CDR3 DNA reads TGCGCCAGCAGCCGGGACAGTGGTTCTGAAAAACTGTTTTTT. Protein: CASSRDSGSEKLFF.

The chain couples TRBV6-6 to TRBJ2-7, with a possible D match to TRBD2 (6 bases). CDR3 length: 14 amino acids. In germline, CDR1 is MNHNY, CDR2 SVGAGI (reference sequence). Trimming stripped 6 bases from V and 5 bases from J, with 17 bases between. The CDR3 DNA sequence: TGTGCCAGCAGACAGACGAGTGGGGGGAACGAGCAGTACGTC. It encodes CASRQTSGGNEQYV.

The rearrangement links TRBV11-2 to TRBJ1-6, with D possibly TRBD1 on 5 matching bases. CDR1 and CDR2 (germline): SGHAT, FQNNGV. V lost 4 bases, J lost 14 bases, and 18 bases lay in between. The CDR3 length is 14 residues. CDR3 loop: CASSSGRGLQSLHF. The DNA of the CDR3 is TGTGCCAGCAGCTCCGGACGGGGACTTCAGTCCCTCCACTTT.

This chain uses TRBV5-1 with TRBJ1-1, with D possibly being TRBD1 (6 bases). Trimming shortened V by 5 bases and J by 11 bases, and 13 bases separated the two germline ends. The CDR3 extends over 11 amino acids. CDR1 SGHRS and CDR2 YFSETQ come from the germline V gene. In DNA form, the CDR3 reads TGCGCCAGCAGTATTACAGGGACGGCTTTCTTT. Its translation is CASSITGTAFF.

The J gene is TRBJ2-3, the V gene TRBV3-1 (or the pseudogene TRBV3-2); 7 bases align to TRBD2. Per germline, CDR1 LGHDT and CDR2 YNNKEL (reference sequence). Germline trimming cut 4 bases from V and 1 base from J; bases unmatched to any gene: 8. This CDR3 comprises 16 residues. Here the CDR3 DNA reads TGTGCCAGCAGCCGCGTCGGACGGGGGGGCACAGATACGCAGTATTTT. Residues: CASSRVGRGGTDTQYF.

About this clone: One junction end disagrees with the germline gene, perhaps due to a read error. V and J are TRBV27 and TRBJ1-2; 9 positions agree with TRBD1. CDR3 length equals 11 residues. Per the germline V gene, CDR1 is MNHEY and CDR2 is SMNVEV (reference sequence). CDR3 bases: TGTGCCAGCTGGGACAGGGCATCCGTCGCCTTC. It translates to CASWDRASVAF.

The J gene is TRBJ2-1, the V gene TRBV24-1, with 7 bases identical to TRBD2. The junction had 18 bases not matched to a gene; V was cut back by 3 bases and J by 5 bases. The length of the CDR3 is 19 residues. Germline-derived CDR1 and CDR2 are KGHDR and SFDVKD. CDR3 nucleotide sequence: TGTGCCACCAGTGATCCCATCCAGAGAGGACTAGGGCCGAACAATGAGCAGTTCTTC. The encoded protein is CATSDPIQRGLGPNNEQFF.

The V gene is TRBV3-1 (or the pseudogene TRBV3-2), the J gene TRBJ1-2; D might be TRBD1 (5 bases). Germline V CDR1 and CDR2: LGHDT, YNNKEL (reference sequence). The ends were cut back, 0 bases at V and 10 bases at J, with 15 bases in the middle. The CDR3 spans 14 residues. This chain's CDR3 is CASSQDAGPLFYTF. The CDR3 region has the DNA TGTGCCAGCAGCCAAGATGCGGGACCCCTCTTCTACACCTTC.

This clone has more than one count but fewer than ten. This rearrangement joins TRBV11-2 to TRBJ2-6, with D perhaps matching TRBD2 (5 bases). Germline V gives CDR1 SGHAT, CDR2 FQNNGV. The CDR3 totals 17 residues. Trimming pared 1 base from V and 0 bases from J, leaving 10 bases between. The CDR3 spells CASSLAGGSSGANVLTF. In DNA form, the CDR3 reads TGTGCCAGCAGCTTAGCGGGTGGGAGCTCTGGGGCCAACGTCCTGACTTTC.

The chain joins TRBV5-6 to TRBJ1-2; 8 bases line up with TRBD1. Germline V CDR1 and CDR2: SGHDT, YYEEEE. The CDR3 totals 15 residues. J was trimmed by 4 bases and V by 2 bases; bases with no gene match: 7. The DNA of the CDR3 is TGTGCCAGCAGCTTCGCCGGACAGGGTGCCTATGGCTACACCTTC. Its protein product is CASSFAGQGAYGYTF.

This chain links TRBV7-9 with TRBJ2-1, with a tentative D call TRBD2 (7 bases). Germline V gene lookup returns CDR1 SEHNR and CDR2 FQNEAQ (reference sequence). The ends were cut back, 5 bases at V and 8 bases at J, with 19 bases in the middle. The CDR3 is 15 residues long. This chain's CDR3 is CASSENGGAVDEQFF. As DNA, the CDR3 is TGTGCCAGCAGCGAGAATGGGGGGGCAGTGGATGAGCAGTTCTTC.

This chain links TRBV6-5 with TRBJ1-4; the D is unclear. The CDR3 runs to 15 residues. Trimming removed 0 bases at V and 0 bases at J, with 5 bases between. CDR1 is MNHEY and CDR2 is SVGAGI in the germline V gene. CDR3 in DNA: TGTGCCAGCAGTTACTCGCGGGCAACTAATGAAAAACTGTTTTTT. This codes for CASSYSRATNEKLFF.

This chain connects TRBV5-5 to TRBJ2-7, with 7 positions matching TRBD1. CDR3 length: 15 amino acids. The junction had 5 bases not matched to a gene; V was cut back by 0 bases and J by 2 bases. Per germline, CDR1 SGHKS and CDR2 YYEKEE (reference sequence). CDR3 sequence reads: CASSLGQGLTYEQYV. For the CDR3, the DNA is TGTGCCAGCAGCTTGGGACAGGGATTGACCTACGAGCAGTACGTC.

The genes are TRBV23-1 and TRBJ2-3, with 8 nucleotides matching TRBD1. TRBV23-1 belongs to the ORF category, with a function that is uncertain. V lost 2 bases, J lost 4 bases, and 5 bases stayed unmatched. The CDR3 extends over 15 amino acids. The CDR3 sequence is CASSQRGQGADTQYF. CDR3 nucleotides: TGCGCCAGCAGTCAACGCGGACAGGGTGCAGATACGCAGTATTTT.

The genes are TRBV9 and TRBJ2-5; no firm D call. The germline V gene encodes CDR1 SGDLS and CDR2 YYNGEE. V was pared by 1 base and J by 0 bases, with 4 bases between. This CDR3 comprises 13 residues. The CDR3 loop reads CASSVQYQETQYF. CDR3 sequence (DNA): TGTGCCAGCAGCGTACAGTACCAAGAGACCCAGTACTTC. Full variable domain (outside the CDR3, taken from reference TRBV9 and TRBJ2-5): DSGVTQTPKHLITATGQRVTLRCSPRSGDLSVYWYQQSLDQGLQFLIQYYNGEERAKGNILERFSAQQFPDLHSELNLSSLELGDSALYFCASSVQYQETQYFGPGTRLLVL.

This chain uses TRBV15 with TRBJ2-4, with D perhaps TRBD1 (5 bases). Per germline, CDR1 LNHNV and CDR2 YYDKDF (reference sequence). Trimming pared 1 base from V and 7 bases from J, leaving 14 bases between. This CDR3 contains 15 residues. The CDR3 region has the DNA TGTGCCACCAGCAGAGGTGGGGCCTTTGGGAACATTCAGTACTTC. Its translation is CATSRGGAFGNIQYF.